Below, 5 T cell receptor beta chains from the same sample are listed, as sequenced in a study of vaccination and CD4 T cells after COVID-19. Their target antigens are unknown. Treatment: roughly 10-day PBMC culture with coronavirus spike peptide pools or control peptides (ViraFEST assay). The assay that was used to sequence DNA from cultured CD4+ T cells was the Oncomine TCR Beta short-read assay. Using its own MiXCR run on the PCR reads, TCRdb lists one record per CDR3 protein. This table has 15,000 to 20,000 distinct CDR3 sequences, 38% appearing once. The sequenced sample consisted of CD4+ T cells from blood, cultured in vitro. The origin of the receptors is a human donor who had recovered from COVID-19.

This clonotype was counted a few times. This rearrangement joins TRBV10-3 to TRBJ2-2; TRBD2 matches 9 bases. The V gene end was trimmed by 8 bases and the J gene end by 8 bases; junction bases not matched to a gene: 12. The CDR3 consists of 15 residues. CDR1 and CDR2 (germline): ENHRY, SYGVKD. CDR3 in amino acids: CAIREFSGSIGELFF. For the CDR3, the DNA is TGTGCCATCCGAGAATTTAGCGGGAGTATAGGGGAGCTGTTTTTT.

This clonotype was counted a single time. J is TRBJ2-5 and V is TRBV4-2, with TRBD2 matching over 8 bases. The V gene end was trimmed by 2 bases and the J gene end by 3 bases; junction bases not matched to a gene: 8. CDR1 and CDR2 from the germline V gene are LGHNA and YNFKEQ. The CDR3 runs 16 residues. This chain's CDR3 is CASSQHFGRVEETQYF. CDR3 coding DNA: TGTGCCAGCAGCCAACATTTCGGGAGGGTGGAAGAGACCCAGTACTTC.

The chain is built from TRBV19 and TRBJ1-5; D gene uncertain. The CDR3 has 15 amino acids. CDR1 is LNHDA, CDR2 SQIVND, per germline (reference sequence). The V end was cut by 5 bases, the J end by 0 bases, with 11 bases between. The chain's CDR3 is CASSSAWNSNQPQHF. In nucleotides, the CDR3 is TGTGCCAGTAGTTCAGCATGGAATAGCAATCAGCCCCAGCATTTT.

This clonotype has just a few counts. This chain joins TRBV25-1 and TRBJ2-7; TRBD1 aligns across 10 bases. CDR1 and CDR2 from the germline V gene are MGHDK and SYGVNS. The CDR3 is 15 amino acids. The junction had 1 base not matched to a gene; V was cut back by 1 base and J by 1 base. The CDR3 coding sequence is TGTGCCAGCAGTGAATTGGGACAGGGGTCCTACGAGCAGTACTTC. It is translated as CASSELGQGSYEQYF.

The chain carries TRBV3-1 and TRBJ1-6; D unresolved. Trimming removed 5 bases at V and 5 bases at J, with 10 bases between. The CDR3 consists of 14 residues. CDR1 is LGHDT, CDR2 YNNKEL, per germline (reference sequence). This CDR3 is CASSGAANNSPLHF. CDR3 DNA: TGTGCCAGCAGCGGCGCGGCTAATAATTCACCCCTCCACTTT.